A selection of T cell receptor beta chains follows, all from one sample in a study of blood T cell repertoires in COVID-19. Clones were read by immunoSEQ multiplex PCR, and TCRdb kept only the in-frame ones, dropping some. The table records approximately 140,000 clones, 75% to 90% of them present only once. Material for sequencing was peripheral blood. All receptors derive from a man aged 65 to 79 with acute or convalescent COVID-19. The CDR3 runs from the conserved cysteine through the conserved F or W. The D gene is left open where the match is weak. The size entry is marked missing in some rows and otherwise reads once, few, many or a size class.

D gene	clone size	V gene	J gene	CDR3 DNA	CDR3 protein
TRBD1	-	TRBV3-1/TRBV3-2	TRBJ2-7	TGTGCCAGCAGCCAACTCGACAGGGGATACGAGCAGTACTTC	CASSQLDRGYEQYF
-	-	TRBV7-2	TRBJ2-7	TGTGCCAGCAGCTTATTGGCCAGTGCCTACGAGCAGTACTTC	CASSLLASAYEQYF
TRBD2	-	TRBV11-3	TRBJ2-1	TGTGCCAGCAGCTATTCTACTAGCGGGAGAGGCAATGAGCAGTTCTTC	CASSYSTSGRGNEQFF
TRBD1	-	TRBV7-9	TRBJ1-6	TGTGCCAGCAGCTTTGGGACAGGGTCTTTTGGTTCACCCCTCCACTTT	CASSFGTGSFGSPLHF
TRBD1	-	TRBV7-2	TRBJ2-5	TGTGCCAGCAGCTTTTTCGGACAGGGGCGCGGAGAGACCCAGTACTTC	CASSFFGQGRGETQYF
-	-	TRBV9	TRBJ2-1	TGTGCCAGCAGCGTACGGGACACCGAACACAATGAGCAGTTCTTC	CASSVRDTEHNEQFF
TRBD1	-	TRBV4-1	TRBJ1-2	TGCGCCAGCAGCCAGGTAGACAGGGGACAAAGTGGCTACACCTTC	CASSQVDRGQSGYTF
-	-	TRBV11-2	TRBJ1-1	TGTGCCAGCAGCTCTGGACAGTGGGACACTGAAGCTTTCTTT	CASSSGQWDTEAFF
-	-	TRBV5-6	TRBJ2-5	TGTGCCAGCAGCCTTGCGACCAGGAGGGAGACCCAGTACTTC	CASSLATRRETQYF
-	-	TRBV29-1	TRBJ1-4	TGCAGCGTTGAATTAGCCGGGAAACTGTTTTTT	CSVELAGKLFF
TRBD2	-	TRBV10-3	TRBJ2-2	TGTGCCATCAGTGGAACTAGCGGGAGATGGACCGGGGAGCTGTTTTTT	CAISGTSGRWTGELFF
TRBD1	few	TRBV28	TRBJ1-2	TGTGCCAGCATCTTAGGCGGGACAGGGGCTCATGGCTACACCTTC	CASILGGTGAHGYTF
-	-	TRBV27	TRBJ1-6	TGTGCCAGCTCTCCCGCGGTCCGGAATTCACCCCTCCACTTT	CASSPAVRNSPLHF
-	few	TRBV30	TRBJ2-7	TGTGCCTGTTGGGGCGCGTACGAGCAGTACTTC	CACWGAYEQYF
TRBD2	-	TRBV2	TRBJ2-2	TGTGCCAGCCTTAGCGGGAGGGGGGCCGGGGAGCTGTTTTTT	CASLSGRGAGELFF
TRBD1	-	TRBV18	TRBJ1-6	TGTGCCAGCCCGGACGACAGGGTCCTTGATTTCCACTTT	CASPDDRVLDFHF
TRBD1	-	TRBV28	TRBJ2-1	TGTGCCAGCAGTCCCGTATATGGGACAGGGGACCTCCATGAGCAGTTCTTC	CASSPVYGTGDLHEQFF
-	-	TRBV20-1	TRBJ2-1	TGCAGTGCTAGTACAGGGCTGAGCTCCTACAATGAGCAGTTCTTC	CSASTGLSSYNEQFF
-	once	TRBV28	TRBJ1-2	TGTGCCAGCAGACCCGGGGGGGTTAACTATGGCTACACCTTC	CASRPGGVNYGYTF
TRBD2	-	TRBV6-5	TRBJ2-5	TGTGCCAGCAGACCCCCGGGGGGGATCTACGAGACCCAGTACTTC	CASRPPGGIYETQYF
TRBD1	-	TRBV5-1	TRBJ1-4	TGCGCCAGCAGCACTGCCGGGACAGGAGAAAAACTGTTTTTT	CASSTAGTGEKLFF
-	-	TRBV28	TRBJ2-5	TGTGCCAGCAGTTCTTGGGCTGAGACCCAGTACTTC	CASSSWAETQYF
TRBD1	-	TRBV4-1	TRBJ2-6	TGCGCCAGCAGACCTGGGGACAGGGAAACCGGGGCCAACGTCCTGACTTTC	CASRPGDRETGANVLTF
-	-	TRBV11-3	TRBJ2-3	TGTGCCAGCAGCTTAGGTCAGCTAGGCACAGATACGCAGTATTTT	CASSLGQLGTDTQYF
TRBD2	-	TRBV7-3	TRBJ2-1	TGTGCCAGCAGCTTAGCGGGGGTTAACAATGAGCAGTTCTTC	CASSLAGVNNEQFF
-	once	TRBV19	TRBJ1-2	TGTGCCAGTAGTTCGGGGGTCTATGGCTACACCTTC	CASSSGVYGYTF
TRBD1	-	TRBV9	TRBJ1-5	TGTGCCAGCAGCCCTCGGACAGGGAGCAATCAGCCCCAGCATTTT	CASSPRTGSNQPQHF
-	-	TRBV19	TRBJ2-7	TGTGCCAGTAGTATCCGAGGGGGCGAGCAGTACTTC	CASSIRGGEQYF
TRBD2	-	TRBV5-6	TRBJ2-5	TGTGCCAGCGGTGATAGCGGGACCCGCGTGGAGACCCAGTACTTC	CASGDSGTRVETQYF
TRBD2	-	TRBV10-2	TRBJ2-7	TGCGCCAGCAGTGAAGGACTAGCGTCTTCCTACGAGCAGTACTTC	CASSEGLASSYEQYF
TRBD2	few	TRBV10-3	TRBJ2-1	TGTGCCATCAGTGACTCGACTAGCGGGGGATACAATGAGCAGTTCTTC	CAISDSTSGGYNEQFF
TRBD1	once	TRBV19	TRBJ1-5	TGTGCCAGTAGTTCACAGGGGGCTCAGCCCCAGCATTTT	CASSSQGAQPQHF
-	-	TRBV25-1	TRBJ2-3	TGTGCCAGCAGTGAAGCCAGGTTTCGTGGAGATACGCAGTATTTT	CASSEARFRGDTQYF
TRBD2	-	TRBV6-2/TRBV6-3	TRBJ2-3	TGTGCCAGCAGTTACCCCACCCTGGGACTAGCGGGCACAGATACGCAGTATTTT	CASSYPTLGLAGTDTQYF
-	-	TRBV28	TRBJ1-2	TGTGCCAGCAGTTTTGGCCGGAGCTATGGCTACACCTTC	CASSFGRSYGYTF
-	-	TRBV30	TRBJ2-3	TGTGCCGGCCAACAGGAGATCACAGATACGCAGTATTTT	CAGQQEITDTQYF
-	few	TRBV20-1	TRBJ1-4	TGCAGTGTTTGGGCCAATGAAAAACTGTTTTTT	CSVWANEKLFF
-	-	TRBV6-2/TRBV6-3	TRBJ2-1	TGTGCCAGCAGTTACTCACACAGCAATGAGCAGTTCTTC	CASSYSHSNEQFF
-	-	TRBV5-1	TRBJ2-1	TGCGCCAGCAGCCAGGGACTCAGGGATGAGCAGTTCTTC	CASSQGLRDEQFF
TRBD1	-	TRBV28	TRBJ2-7	TGTGCCAGCAGTTCGACGGACAGGGGCTTTTTATATTCTATTGAGCAGTACTTC	CASSSTDRGFLYSIEQYF
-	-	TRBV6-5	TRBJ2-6	TGTGCCAGCAGTTACGGAGAACCCTCTGGGGCCAACGTCCTGACTTTC	CASSYGEPSGANVLTF
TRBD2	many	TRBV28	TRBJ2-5	TGTGCCAGCAGTCCCATCGGAATAGCGGGGGGCGCGGGGGAGACCCAGTACTTC	CASSPIGIAGGAGETQYF
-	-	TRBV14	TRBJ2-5	TGTGCCAGCAGCCAAGCAGGGGTGGCAGAGACCCAGTACTTC	CASSQAGVAETQYF
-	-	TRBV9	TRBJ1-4	TGTGCCAGCAGCTTCGGGACACATAATGAAAAACTGTTTTTT	CASSFGTHNEKLFF
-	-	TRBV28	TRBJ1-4	TGTGCCAGCAGTTTTGCAGGGGCCGGTGAAAAACTGTTTTTT	CASSFAGAGEKLFF
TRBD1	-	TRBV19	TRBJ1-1	TGTGCCAGTAGTATTGGGACAGGGATCACTGAAGCTTTCTTT	CASSIGTGITEAFF
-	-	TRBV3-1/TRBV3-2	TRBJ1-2	TGTGCCAGCAGCCATGCTAGGCGTGGCTACACCTTC	CASSHARRGYTF
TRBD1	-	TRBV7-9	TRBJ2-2	TGTGCCAGCAGCTTCAGGGGGTCTGACACCGGGGAGCTGTTTTTT	CASSFRGSDTGELFF